The 29 T cell receptor beta chains below all came from one sample that was sequenced in a study of vaccination effects on CD4 cells after COVID-19. This table comes from immunoSEQ multiplex PCR, and its TCRdb copy is limited to in-frame clones, with some not included. Here the sample spans around 71,000 clones, approximately 72% being singletons. No antigen has been assigned to these receptors. In the ViraFEST assay, antigen-specific CD4+ clonotypes were identified by expansion after peptide-pool stimulation. When less than 13 days of culture had elapsed, CD4+ T cells were isolated. Nucleocapsid antibody tests were negative, and the vaccine recipients had no prior SARS-CoV-2 infection. The sample in question was CD4+ T cells from PBMCs cultured with HCoV-OC43 spike peptides, obtained before COVID-19 vaccination. Subset indicated: HCoV-OC43 spike overlapping peptide pool stimulation. The receptors here all came from a human donor who received a COVID-19 vaccine.

The table lists this clone with a few counts. The V and J genes are TRBV28 and TRBJ2-1; tentative D call: TRBD2 (7 bases). Germline V gene data show CDR1 as MDHEN and CDR2 as SYDVKM. Trimming removed 6 bases at V and 7 bases at J, with 22 bases between. This CDR3 has 16 amino acids. CDR3 sequence reads: CASSRTGGRGGNEQFF. CDR3 in DNA: TGTGCCAGCAGCCGAACCGGGGGGCGTGGAGGTAATGAGCAGTTCTTC.

Here the CDR3 reads CATSANYNSPLHF. The CDR3 bases are TGTGCCACCAGTGCGAACTATAATTCACCCCTCCACTTT. The chain recombines TRBV24-1 with TRBJ1-6; D gene unclear. The germline V and J ends were trimmed by 5 bases and 3 bases, with 4 bases remaining between them. This CDR3 is 13 amino acids long. Germline CDR1 and CDR2: KGHDR and SFDVKD.

This clone has just a few counts. The chain recombines TRBV2 with TRBJ2-1, with TRBD1 matching 8 bases. Trimming took 3 bases from V and 6 from J; bases not matched to a gene: 10. The CDR3 is 16 amino acids. Germline CDR1 SNHLY, CDR2 FYNNEI. CDR3 bases: TGTGCCAGCAGTGATTGGGCCACAGGGGGAATCAATGAGCAGTTCTTC. This sequence encodes CASSDWATGGINEQFF.

This clone was seen a single time. The chain joins TRBV9 to TRBJ2-4; TRBD2 matches at 7 bases. This CDR3 has 18 residues. Germline-derived CDR1 and CDR2 are SGDLS and YYNGEE. V shed 5 bases, J shed 5 bases, and the junction held 19 bases outside the gene matches. The CDR3 here is CASSPSVAKLRGENIQYF. CDR3 nucleotides: TGTGCCAGCAGTCCCTCGGTGGCGAAGCTTCGGGGGGAAAACATTCAGTACTTC.

This chain uses TRBV5-1 with TRBJ2-5; D unresolved. Trimming took 5 bases from V and 5 from J, leaving 16 bases between them. The CDR3 is 14 amino acids. Per the germline V gene, CDR1 is SGHRS and CDR2 is YFSETQ. The CDR3 here is CASRLQASGETQYF. The CDR3 nucleotides are TGCGCCAGCAGGCTTCAGGCCTCCGGGGAGACCCAGTACTTC.

The chain links TRBV28 to TRBJ1-2; D ambiguous. The germline V gene encodes CDR1 MDHEN and CDR2 SYDVKM. V was cut by 5 bases and J by 2 bases, with 9 bases left in between. The CDR3 runs 13 residues. The CDR3 loop is CASSETENYGYTF. The CDR3 DNA reads as TGTGCCAGCAGTGAGACGGAAAACTATGGCTACACCTTC.

In this sample, this clone turned up once. The rearrangement uses TRBV18 and TRBJ1-1; no definite D call. The ends were cut back, 2 bases at V and 7 bases at J, with 17 bases in the middle. This CDR3 contains 15 residues. Germline loops: CDR1 KGHSH, CDR2 LQKENI. The CDR3 reads CASSPSSYRNLEAFF. DNA of the CDR3: TGTGCCAGCTCACCATCATCCTACAGAAACCTTGAAGCTTTCTTT. Drawing the rest from reference TRBV18 and TRBJ1-1, the complete variable domain is NAGVMQNPRHLVRRRGQEARLRCSPMKGHSHVYWYRQLPEEGLKFMVYLQKENIIDESGMPKERFSAEFPKEGPSILRIQQVVRGDSAAYFCASSPSSYRNLEAFFGQGTRLTVV.

The genes are TRBV24-1 and TRBJ1-1; D ambiguous. In germline, CDR1 is KGHDR, CDR2 SFDVKD. The CDR3 totals 13 residues. Trimming removed 3 bases from V and 5 bases from J, with 9 bases in between. Here the CDR3 reads CATSDAVQTEAFF. Here the CDR3 DNA reads TGTGCCACCAGTGATGCGGTACAGACTGAAGCTTTCTTT.

The chain couples TRBV2 to TRBJ1-4; possibly TRBD1 for D (6 bases). Trimming removed 6 bases at V and 7 bases at J, with 18 bases between. CDR1 is SNHLY and CDR2 is FYNNEI in the germline V gene. The CDR3 length is 15 residues. The CDR3 region is CASRTRIQGFEKLFF. The CDR3 bases are TGTGCCAGCAGGACCCGTATTCAGGGGTTTGAAAAACTGTTTTTT.

CDR3 region: CASSPEGLWGFF. The CDR3 nucleotides are TGTGCCAGCTCACCAGAAGGACTTTGGGGGTTCTTC. V usage is TRBV18 and J usage is TRBJ2-1; tentatively, D is TRBD2 (5 bases). Trimming removed 2 bases from V and 15 bases from J, with 14 bases in between. The germline CDR1 and CDR2 sequences are KGHSH and LQKENI. The CDR3 runs to 12 residues.

The genes are TRBV5-1 and TRBJ2-3; D is perhaps TRBD2 (5 bases). The ends were cut back, 0 bases at V and 6 bases at J, with 8 bases in the middle. The CDR3 has 13 amino acids. Per germline, CDR1 SGHRS and CDR2 YFSETQ. The CDR3 here is CASSLAGEDTQYF. The CDR3 DNA sequence: TGCGCCAGCAGCTTGGCCGGGGAGGATACGCAGTATTTT. The full variable domain, completed using reference TRBV5-1 and TRBJ2-3, is KAGVTQTPRYLIKTRGQQVTLSCSPISGHRSVSWYQQTPGQGLQFLFEYFSETQRNKGNFPGRFSGRQFSNSRSEMNVSTLELGDSALYLCASSLAGEDTQYFGPGTRLTVL.

V usage is TRBV6-5 and J usage is TRBJ2-6, with D unclear. Trimming cost V 6 bases and J 2 bases, with 5 bases left between them. This CDR3 region has 13 residues. The V gene's germline CDR1 is MNHEY and CDR2 SVGAGI. The CDR3 bases are TGTGCCAGCAGGTCCCCTGGGGCCAACGTCCTGACTTTC. Translating gives CASRSPGANVLTF.

A single count supports this clone. The chain has TRBV7-2 and TRBJ1-2; D gene ambiguous. Trimming pared 1 base from V and 4 bases from J, leaving 13 bases between. CDR1 and CDR2 (germline): SGHTA, FQGNSA. The CDR3 is made up of 15 amino acids. This chain's CDR3 is CASSLDFGQFYGYTF. CDR3 nucleotide sequence: TGTGCCAGCAGCTTAGATTTTGGCCAATTCTATGGCTACACCTTC.

This sequence joins TRBV6-2 or TRBV6-3 and TRBJ2-7; 10 bases align to TRBD2. V lost 5 bases and J lost 1; bases outside the gene matches: 2. The CDR3 runs 14 residues. The germline CDR1 and CDR2 sequences are MNHEY and SVGEGT. This CDR3 is CASSTSGTSYEQYV. CDR3 in DNA: TGTGCCAGCAGTACTAGCGGGACTTCCTACGAGCAGTACGTC.

The genes are TRBV7-2 and TRBJ1-2, with D possibly being TRBD1 (5 bases). V gave up 1 base and J gave up 0 bases, with 9 bases separating them. This CDR3 spans 15 amino acids. Germline values: CDR1 SGHTA, CDR2 FQGNSA. CDR3 residues: CASSLDGGANYGYTF. CDR3 sequence (DNA): TGTGCCAGCAGCTTAGATGGGGGAGCTAACTATGGCTACACCTTC.

V usage is TRBV7-2 and J usage is TRBJ2-3; D is ambiguous. The CDR3 is made up of 11 amino acids. Looked up from germline, CDR1 is SGHTA and CDR2 is FQGNSA. V lost 6 bases and J lost 1, with 2 bases in between. CDR3 sequence reads: CASSRTDTQYF. The CDR3 DNA is TGTGCCAGCAGTCGCACAGATACGCAGTATTTT.

This chain uses TRBV24-1 with TRBJ2-6; 8 bases agree with TRBD1. This CDR3 contains 18 residues. Per the germline V gene, CDR1 is KGHDR and CDR2 is SFDVKD. The trim removed 4 bases at V and 2 bases at J, leaving 9 bases unmatched. CDR3 sequence reads: CATSERTGQRPGANVLTF. Here the CDR3 DNA reads TGTGCCACCAGTGAGAGGACAGGGCAAAGGCCTGGGGCCAACGTCCTGACTTTC.

This rearrangement joins TRBV10-2 to TRBJ1-6, with D unresolved. CDR1 and CDR2 (germline): WSHSY, SAAADI. The CDR3 loop spans 13 amino acids. V was trimmed by 7 bases and J by 6 bases, leaving 10 bases between them. The CDR3 DNA follows: TGCGCCAGCACGAGTTACCTTAATTCACCCCTCCACTTT. It yields the protein CASTSYLNSPLHF.

The chain combines TRBV9 with TRBJ1-1; 7 bases align to TRBD1. The V segment lost 0 bases and the J segment 1 base; nucleotides outside the gene matches: 0. Germline V gives CDR1 SGDLS, CDR2 YYNGEE. The CDR3 covers 14 residues. The CDR3 protein is CASSVGTGNTEAFF. CDR3 bases: TGTGCCAGCAGCGTAGGGACAGGGAACACTGAAGCTTTCTTT.

The gene calls are TRBV7-9 and TRBJ2-1; 10 nucleotides match TRBD1. This CDR3 region has 15 residues. Unmatched junction bases numbered 4, after V lost 4 bases and J lost 4 bases. CDR1 is SEHNR, CDR2 FQNEAQ, per germline (reference sequence). The CDR3: CASSSPGQGYNEQFF. Written as DNA, the CDR3 is TGTGCCAGCAGCTCTCCGGGACAGGGGTACAATGAGCAGTTCTTC.

V gene TRBV24-1 combines with J gene TRBJ1-2; D is possibly TRBD1 (6 bases). Per germline, CDR1 KGHDR and CDR2 SFDVKD. This CDR3 comprises 13 residues. Trimming took off 2 bases at V and 8 bases at J, with 11 bases between the two ends. CDR3 region: CATSDSRGSGYTF. CDR3 bases: TGTGCCACCAGTGATTCCAGGGGTTCGGGCTACACCTTC.

The genes are TRBV24-1 and TRBJ2-3, with a weak D call TRBD1 (6 bases). Germline loops: CDR1 KGHDR, CDR2 SFDVKD. The CDR3 has 15 amino acids. V shed 0 bases and J shed 5 bases, with 11 bases lying between them. CDR3 bases: TGTGCCACCAGTGATTTGGGGGACATCAGAGATACGCAGTATTTT. Its translation is CATSDLGDIRDTQYF.

The gene calls are TRBV10-3 and TRBJ2-5; 8 bases match TRBD1. V lost 3 bases, J lost 1 base, and 4 bases stayed unmatched. There are 15 residues in the CDR3. Germline values: CDR1 ENHRY, CDR2 SYGVKD. The CDR3 loop is CAISEGQGFQETQYF. In DNA, the CDR3 is TGTGCCATCAGTGAAGGACAGGGCTTCCAAGAGACCCAGTACTTC.

The rearrangement links TRBV6-5 to TRBJ1-2; TRBD1 agrees at 10 bases. The CDR3 spans 13 residues. CDR1 and CDR2 from the germline V gene are MNHEY and SVGAGI. The V and J ends lost 10 bases and 5 bases, in that order; junction bases with no gene match: 7. The CDR3 loop is CATPGTGDYGYTF. CDR3 bases: TGTGCCACCCCTGGGACAGGGGATTATGGCTACACCTTC.

The chain recombines TRBV2 with TRBJ1-5, with TRBD1 matching over 8 bases. J gave up 0 bases and V 6 bases, and 13 bases lay outside the gene matches. This CDR3 comprises 18 residues. Germline loops: CDR1 SNHLY, CDR2 FYNNEI. CDR3 amino acids: CASSALNRGKGSNQPQHF. DNA of the CDR3: TGTGCCAGCAGCGCCCTTAACAGGGGGAAAGGTAGCAATCAGCCCCAGCATTTT.

The J gene is TRBJ1-4, the V gene TRBV7-9; D not resolved. The CDR3 loop spans 14 amino acids. Trimming removed 1 base from V and 3 bases from J, with 6 bases in between. CDR1 and CDR2 from the germline V gene are SEHNR and FQNEAQ (reference sequence). Here the CDR3 reads CASSLGAANEKLFF. The CDR3 bases are TGTGCCAGCAGCTTAGGGGCAGCTAATGAAAAACTGTTTTTT.

The rearrangement uses TRBV9 and TRBJ1-6, with unresolved D. The V end lost 0 bases, the J end lost 8 bases, and 6 bases lay between the germline ends. The germline CDR1 and CDR2 sequences are SGDLS and YYNGEE. The CDR3 is made up of 13 amino acids. DNA of the CDR3: TGTGCCAGCAGCGTAGTTGGTGATTCACCCCTCCACTTT. This sequence encodes CASSVVGDSPLHF.

This sequence joins TRBV30 and TRBJ1-4; the match to TRBD1 covers 9 bases. Germline lookup yields CDR1 GTSNPN and CDR2 SVGIG (reference sequence). V was clipped by 4 bases and J by 4 bases; unmatched bases: 10. This CDR3 comprises 16 residues. CDR3 in amino acids: CAWTPPGQGLNEKLFF. The DNA for the CDR3 is TGTGCCTGGACCCCACCGGGACAGGGACTTAATGAAAAACTGTTTTTT.

In this sample, this clone turned up a few times. The chain couples TRBV7-9 to TRBJ1-2; no reliable D call. Trimming stripped 5 bases from V and 5 bases from J, with 12 bases between. The CDR3 has 13 amino acids. Per germline, CDR1 SEHNR and CDR2 FQNEAQ (reference sequence). The CDR3 sequence: CASSPGTLYGYTF. The CDR3 coding sequence is TGTGCCAGCAGCCCAGGAACCCTATATGGCTACACCTTC. Together with reference TRBV7-9 and TRBJ1-2, the CDR3 gives the full variable domain: DTGVSQNPRHKITKRGQNVTFRCDPISEHNRLYWYRQTLGQGPEFLTYFQNEAQLEKSRLLSDRFSAERPKGSFSTLEIQRTEQGDSAMYLCASSPGTLYGYTFGSGTRLTVV.